This passage covers 9 T cell receptor beta chains from one sample sequenced in a study of blood T cells in healthy people across ages. Primed by a sample-barcoded 5' primer and a J-beta primer mix, a second PCR proceeded for about 7 to 11 cycles. TCRdb analysed the 5' RACE reads with MiXCR anew, one entry per CDR3 protein. The profile shows about 1.6 million distinct CDR3 sequences, roughly 32% of them singletons. The sequencing input was blood. The receptors stem from a woman in her 30s in good health.

The chain couples TRBV3-1 to TRBJ2-3; TRBD2 might be the D (7 bases). Trimming stripped 5 bases from V and 0 bases from J, with 15 bases between. Germline V lookup: CDR1 LGHDT, CDR2 YNNKEL (reference sequence). The length of the CDR3 is 16 residues. The CDR3 DNA sequence: TGTGCCAGCAGCTTCACGAGGGGGGGAAGCACAGATACGCAGTATTTT. It encodes CASSFTRGGSTDTQYF.

In its sample, this clonotype was seen a few times. The rearrangement joins TRBV12-3 or TRBV12-4 to TRBJ2-5; TRBD1 matches at 12 bases. V shed 7 bases and J 5 bases; nucleotides not matched to a gene: 11. CDR3 size: 16 residues. This chain's CDR3 is CASTIRRDRGRETQYF. DNA of the CDR3: TGTGCCAGCACCATAAGGAGGGACAGGGGGCGGGAGACCCAGTACTTC.

This clonotype turned up a few times. V usage is TRBV7-9 and J usage is TRBJ1-2; D call uncertain. The CDR3 sequence is 13 residues long. Germline values: CDR1 SEHNR, CDR2 FQNEAQ (reference sequence). V shed 0 bases and J shed 4 bases, with 6 bases lying between them. CDR3 loop: CASSLADLYGYTF. The CDR3 DNA reads TGTGCCAGCAGCTTAGCGGACCTCTATGGCTACACCTTC.

This clonotype came up a few times. The CDR3 bases are TGTGCCAGCAGCTTAGCTCGGGTGGGCCTCTCCTACGAGCAGTACTTC. It encodes CASSLARVGLSYEQYF. This sequence joins TRBV7-8 and TRBJ2-7; D is uncertain. Germline CDR1 reads SGHVS; CDR2 reads FQNEAQ. The CDR3 is 16 amino acids. Trimming pared 0 bases from V and 0 bases from J, leaving 12 bases between.

This clonotype was seen at least ten times. This chain connects TRBV29-1 to TRBJ2-1, with a tentative D call TRBD1 (5 bases). Trimming left V 5 bases short and J 2 bases short, with 16 bases between. The CDR3 covers 15 residues. Germline V gives CDR1 SQVTM, CDR2 ANQGSEA. The DNA for the CDR3 is TGCAGCGTTTCTAACTACAGGATGACCTACAATGAGCAGTTCTTC. This codes for CSVSNYRMTYNEQFF.

This clonotype was counted many times. The gene calls are TRBV5-1 and TRBJ2-1, with 7 bases matching TRBD1. The germline V gene has CDR1 SGHRS and CDR2 YFSETQ. The CDR3 length is 17 residues. The V segment lost 4 bases and the J segment 1 base; nucleotides outside the gene matches: 11. The CDR3 DNA follows: TGCGCCAGCAGCGCCCGGACAGGTAGAAGTTCCTACAATGAGCAGTTCTTC. Its translation: CASSARTGRSSYNEQFF.

The chain carries TRBV7-9 and TRBJ1-4; D ambiguous. The ends were cut back, 0 bases at V and 4 bases at J, with 9 bases in the middle. Per the germline V gene, CDR1 is SEHNR and CDR2 is FQNEAQ (reference sequence). The CDR3 runs to 15 residues. For the CDR3, the DNA is TGTGCCAGCAGCTTAGCGCGACGGAATAATGAAAAACTGTTTTTT. As protein: CASSLARRNNEKLFF.

A single count supports this clonotype. The rearrangement joins TRBV3-1 to TRBJ1-2; perhaps TRBD1 as D (6 bases). The CDR3 has 15 amino acids. CDR1 and CDR2 from the germline V gene are LGHDT and YNNKEL (reference sequence). Trimming removed 3 bases at V and 8 bases at J, with 19 bases between. This CDR3 reads CASSHRIQGLQGYTF. CDR3 nucleotides: TGTGCCAGCAGCCATAGAATCCAGGGGCTCCAAGGCTACACCTTC.

The genes are TRBV29-1 and TRBJ2-7; D possibly corresponds to TRBD2 (6 bases). The germline V and J ends were trimmed by 0 bases and 6 bases, with 30 bases remaining between them. This CDR3 contains 19 residues. Germline CDR1 and CDR2: SQVTM and ANQGSEA. Here the CDR3 DNA reads TGCAGCGTTGAAGATGGACAACCGACTAGTCCCTCCTGGGTGGGCGAGCAGTACTTC. Its protein is CSVEDGQPTSPSWVGEQYF.